The 7 T cell receptor beta chains reported below all come from one sample, sequenced in a study of blood T cell repertoires in COVID-19. Profiled with immunoSEQ multiplex PCR; TCRdb holds only in-frame clones, not every one. This table holds approximately 89,000 clones, around 72% found once. Sequences were obtained from peripheral blood. The receptor set was obtained from a man between 65 and 85 years old with acute or convalescent COVID-19.

The V gene is TRBV18, the J gene TRBJ2-1, with 11 bases that match TRBD2. Looked up from germline, CDR1 is KGHSH and CDR2 is LQKENI. The CDR3 spans 14 residues. V was clipped by 7 bases and J by 8 bases; unmatched bases: 7. The CDR3 loop reads CASCWTSGCDEQFF. CDR3 coding DNA: TGTGCCAGCTGCTGGACTAGCGGGTGCGATGAGCAGTTCTTC.

To note about this clone: This specimen includes other DNA sequences encoding the same CDR3. This chain connects TRBV28 to TRBJ1-2, with D maybe TRBD1 (6 bases). V lost 2 bases to trimming and J lost 2 bases, with 9 bases between them. The CDR3 has 14 residues. CDR1 MDHEN and CDR2 SYDVKM come from the germline V gene. The CDR3 reads CASSLGQTNYGYTF. The CDR3 DNA reads TGTGCCAGCAGTTTAGGACAGACGAACTATGGCTACACCTTC.

The V and J genes are TRBV7-2 and TRBJ2-1; unclear D gene. This CDR3 contains 12 residues. Germline assignment: CDR1 SGHTA and CDR2 FQGNSA. Trimming cost V 0 bases and J 13 bases, with 10 bases left between them. CDR3: CASSLARSHQFF. The DNA of the CDR3 is TGTGCCAGCAGCTTAGCGAGGTCCCATCAGTTCTTC.

The chain joins TRBV14 to TRBJ2-7; 7 bases line up with TRBD2. Trimming removed 0 bases from V and 6 bases from J; junction bases left unmatched: 17. CDR1 and CDR2 from the germline V gene are SGHDN and FVKESK. The CDR3 length is 18 residues. The CDR3 region is CASSQEGLTSRLAREQYF. CDR3 nucleotide sequence: TGTGCCAGCAGCCAAGAGGGGCTGACTAGCAGGTTGGCTCGCGAGCAGTACTTC.

This chain joins TRBV6-2 or TRBV6-3 and TRBJ2-2; the match to TRBD2 covers 10 bases. The CDR3 length is 19 residues. V lost 4 bases to trimming and J lost 6 bases; unmatched junction nucleotides: 17. Germline V gene lookup returns CDR1 MNHEY and CDR2 SVGEGT. The CDR3 region has the DNA TGTGCCAGCAGTTGGGTCTCTCTAAGGGCTAGCGGGAGCCCCGGGGAGCTGTTTTTT. As protein: CASSWVSLRASGSPGELFF.

This rearrangement joins TRBV29-1 to TRBJ2-5; D not certain. Trimming cost V 1 base and J 5 bases, with 11 bases left between them. The CDR3 is 13 residues long. Germline V CDR1 and CDR2: SQVTM, ANQGSEA. The CDR3 nucleotides read TGCAGCGTTGAAGGAAATAGAAAGGAGACCCAGTACTTC. It codes for CSVEGNRKETQYF.

The rearrangement links TRBV28 to TRBJ2-1; D is uncertain. The CDR3 totals 10 residues. Germline V lookup: CDR1 MDHEN, CDR2 SYDVKM. CDR3 sequence reads: CASQAEKQFF. The DNA for the CDR3 is TGTGCATCCCAGGCAGAGAAGCAGTTCTTC.